Each of the 27 T cell receptor beta chains below was sequenced from the same sample in a study of graft-versus-host responses after intestinal transplantation. The data were produced by immunoSEQ multiplex PCR, yet TCRdb's version contains in-frame clones alone and is incomplete. The sample carries tens of thousands of clones, more than 85% recorded once. These receptors are not linked to any known antigen. The sequencing here drew on unstimulated CD8+ T cells sorted from spleen or lymph node cells, taken before intestinal transplant. The receptors were sampled from a human donor who received an intestinal transplant.

With respect to this clone: This sample also contains other DNA sequences that code for the same CDR3. The rearrangement links TRBV5-1 to TRBJ2-3; 10 nucleotides agree with TRBD2. The CDR3 extends over 15 amino acids. Germline V gene data show CDR1 as SGHRS and CDR2 as YFSETQ. The trim removed 0 bases at V and 6 bases at J, leaving 4 bases unmatched. CDR3 nucleotide sequence: TGCGCCAGCAGCTTGGGAATAGCGGGAGGCGATACGCAGTATTTT. Its protein product is CASSLGIAGGDTQYF.

The chain combines TRBV4-3 with TRBJ2-1, with D perhaps TRBD2 (6 bases). The CDR3 extends over 15 amino acids. Per germline, CDR1 LGHNA and CDR2 YSLEER. Between the trimmed V and J ends, which lost 0 bases and 10 bases, there was a span of 16 bases. The CDR3, as DNA: TGCGCCAGCAGCCAAGAGACGGGGGAAGGTTGGGAGCAGTTCTTC. This encodes CASSQETGEGWEQFF.

The V and J genes are TRBV29-1 and TRBJ2-7, with 7 positions matching TRBD1. The V gene's germline CDR1 is SQVTM and CDR2 ANQGSEA. There are 12 residues in the CDR3. The V and J ends lost 6 bases and 4 bases, in that order; junction bases with no gene match: 6. CDR3 in amino acids: CSVRDSEYEQYF. In DNA form, the CDR3 reads TGCAGCGTCCGGGACAGCGAATACGAGCAGTACTTC.

The chain employs TRBV29-1 and TRBJ2-7; 8 bases map to TRBD1. The CDR3 totals 14 residues. Losses at the gene ends were 0 bases for V and 4 bases for J; bases not matched to a gene: 5. Germline V gives CDR1 SQVTM, CDR2 ANQGSEA. The DNA of the CDR3 is TGCAGCGTTGAAGAAATCGGGACAGGTTACGAGCAGTACTTC. This gives the protein CSVEEIGTGYEQYF.

V gene TRBV5-1 combines with J gene TRBJ2-1, with D tentatively TRBD1 (6 bases). Germline V gene sequence: CDR1 SGHRS, CDR2 YFSETQ. The CDR3 is 13 amino acids. Trimming removed 5 bases from V and 8 bases from J, with 14 bases in between. This CDR3 is CASRGQNRDEQFF. The CDR3 bases are TGCGCCAGCAGAGGACAGAATCGCGATGAGCAGTTCTTC. Together with reference TRBV5-1 and TRBJ2-1, the CDR3 gives the full variable domain: KAGVTQTPRYLIKTRGQQVTLSCSPISGHRSVSWYQQTPGQGLQFLFEYFSETQRNKGNFPGRFSGRQFSNSRSEMNVSTLELGDSALYLCASRGQNRDEQFFGPGTRLTVL.

This sequence joins TRBV5-1 and TRBJ2-1; 8 bases agree with TRBD2. The length of the CDR3 is 15 residues. V dropped 1 base and J dropped 3; count of bases not matched to a gene: 3. The germline V gene encodes CDR1 SGHRS and CDR2 YFSETQ. The CDR3 DNA reads TGCGCCAGCAGCTTGCGGGGGGGGGACTACAATGAGCAGTTCTTC. The encoded protein is CASSLRGGDYNEQFF.

The chain joins TRBV27 to TRBJ2-7; perhaps TRBD1 as D (5 bases). CDR3 size: 13 residues. V was cut by 7 bases and J by 2 bases, with 12 bases left in between. Germline V gene data show CDR1 as MNHEY and CDR2 as SMNVEV (reference sequence). The CDR3 protein is CASTGSFPYEQYF. CDR3 sequence (DNA): TGTGCCAGCACAGGGTCCTTCCCCTACGAGCAGTACTTC.

The chain carries TRBV2 and TRBJ1-1; D is uncertain. This CDR3 region has 15 residues. V was cut by 6 bases and J by 3 bases, with 17 bases left in between. Germline CDR1 reads SNHLY; CDR2 reads FYNNEI. CDR3 amino acids: CASSRRPGTYTEAFF. CDR3 in DNA: TGTGCCAGCAGCCGCCGACCGGGAACCTACACTGAAGCTTTCTTT. The variable domain in full, with the rest retrieved from reference TRBV2 and TRBJ1-1, is EPEVTQTPSHQVTQMGQEVILRCVPISNHLYFYWYRQILGQKVEFLVSFYNNEISEKSEIFDDQFSVERPDGSNFTLKIRSTKLEDSAMYFCASSRRPGTYTEAFFGQGTRLTVV.

The chain employs TRBV28 and TRBJ2-7; possible D gene TRBD1, 5 bases. Trimming shortened V by 2 bases and J by 3 bases, and 8 bases separated the two germline ends. Per germline, CDR1 MDHEN and CDR2 SYDVKM. The CDR3 has 13 residues. CDR3 region: CASSLHRSYEQYF. In nucleotides, the CDR3 is TGTGCCAGCAGTTTACACAGGAGCTACGAGCAGTACTTC.

The J gene is TRBJ2-5, the V gene TRBV28, with D possibly being TRBD1 (6 bases). Between the trimmed V and J ends, which lost 7 bases and 1 base, there was a span of 10 bases. The germline CDR1 and CDR2 sequences are MDHEN and SYDVKM. The CDR3 loop spans 13 amino acids. The CDR3 reads CASKDSPQETQYF. CDR3 sequence (DNA): TGTGCCAGCAAGGACAGCCCCCAAGAGACCCAGTACTTC. The full variable domain, with the rest looked up from reference TRBV28 and TRBJ2-5, is DVKVTQSSRYLVKRTGEKVFLECVQDMDHENMFWYRQDPGLGLRLIYFSYDVKMKEKGDIPEGYSVSREKKERFSLILESASTNQTSMYLCASKDSPQETQYFGPGTRLLVL.

The chain is built from TRBV5-1 and TRBJ1-2, with a tentative D call TRBD1 (5 bases). Per the germline V gene, CDR1 is SGHRS and CDR2 is YFSETQ. The CDR3 consists of 14 residues. Trimming cost V 4 bases and J 4 bases, with 14 bases left between them. CDR3 sequence (DNA): TGCGCCAGCAGCGTTGCTGCGGGGGTCTATGGCTACACCTTC. Encoded protein: CASSVAAGVYGYTF.

V gene TRBV6-1 combines with J gene TRBJ1-1; 8 positions agree with TRBD1. Germline loops: CDR1 MNHNS, CDR2 SASEGT. CDR3 size: 15 residues. V trimming: 0 bases; J trimming: 0 bases; junction bases outside the gene matches: 0. The CDR3 protein is CASSEATGVNTEAFF. The DNA of the CDR3 is TGTGCCAGCAGTGAAGCGACAGGGGTGAACACTGAAGCTTTCTTT.

The J gene is TRBJ2-2, the V gene TRBV29-1; 9 positions agree with TRBD2. Trimming took 6 bases from V and 5 from J; bases not matched to a gene: 10. The CDR3 sequence is 15 residues long. The V gene's germline CDR1 is SQVTM and CDR2 ANQGSEA. The CDR3 nucleotides read TGCAGCGTCCATTTTAGCGGGAGTCTGACCGGGGAGCTGTTTTTT. This codes for CSVHFSGSLTGELFF.

The chain is built from TRBV19 and TRBJ1-5, with D unresolved. The CDR3 is 13 residues long. Germline V gene lookup returns CDR1 LNHDA and CDR2 SQIVND (reference sequence). Between the trimmed V and J ends, which lost 4 bases and 4 bases, there was a span of 8 bases. This CDR3 is CASSSEGNQPQHF. The CDR3 DNA is TGTGCCAGTAGTAGCGAGGGAAATCAGCCCCAGCATTTT.

This chain links TRBV4-1 with TRBJ2-5; 7 nucleotides line up with TRBD1. Per germline, CDR1 MGHRA and CDR2 YSYEKL. This CDR3 has 15 residues. The ends lost 1 base at V and 2 bases at J; junction bases unmatched: 4. Written as DNA, the CDR3 is TGCGCCAGCAGCCAAGGGCCCAGGGGGCAAGAGACCCAGTACTTC. It yields the protein CASSQGPRGQETQYF.

The chain couples TRBV10-3 to TRBJ2-5; 8 bases fit TRBD1. The CDR3 is 16 residues long. The germline CDR1 and CDR2 sequences are ENHRY and SYGVKD. With V trimmed by 0 bases and J by 2 bases, 5 bases remained unmatched. Here the CDR3 DNA reads TGTGCCATCAGTGAGTCGGGGACAGGCCTTCAAGAGACCCAGTACTTC. Amino acid sequence: CAISESGTGLQETQYF.

This chain connects TRBV5-5 to TRBJ2-7; a weak D match, TRBD1 (6 bases). Germline CDR1 and CDR2: SGHKS and YYEKEE (reference sequence). Between the trimmed V and J ends, which lost 4 bases and 9 bases, there was a span of 11 bases. The CDR3 loop spans 11 amino acids. CDR3 residues: CASSLYRVQYF. CDR3 nucleotide sequence: TGTGCCAGCAGCCTCTACAGGGTGCAGTACTTC.

This chain connects TRBV30 to TRBJ1-1; no reliable D call. Germline V gene lookup returns CDR1 GTSNPN and CDR2 SVGIG (reference sequence). This CDR3 has 12 residues. V dropped 2 bases and J dropped 1 base, with 5 bases sitting between them. The CDR3 sequence is CAWSLGNTEAFF. The CDR3 bases are TGTGCCTGGAGTCTCGGGAACACTGAAGCTTTCTTT.

J is TRBJ2-4 and V is TRBV7-9; D is perhaps TRBD2 (5 bases). Germline lookup yields CDR1 SEHNR and CDR2 FQNEAQ (reference sequence). V was pared by 1 base and J by 8 bases, with 12 bases between. The CDR3 sequence is 14 residues long. The CDR3 is CASSLGEGMDIQYF. As DNA, the CDR3 is TGTGCCAGCAGCTTAGGAGAGGGTATGGACATTCAGTACTTC.

This chain connects TRBV4-1 to TRBJ2-7, with 7 bases identical to TRBD2. The CDR3 is 14 residues long. Germline V gene sequence: CDR1 MGHRA, CDR2 YSYEKL. V was pared by 0 bases and J by 6 bases, with 5 bases of the junction left unmatched. The CDR3 region is CASSQDGPGGEQYF. The CDR3, as DNA: TGCGCCAGCAGCCAAGATGGGCCGGGGGGCGAGCAGTACTTC.

The chain couples TRBV20-1 to TRBJ2-7; D is uncertain. Germline V gene data show CDR1 as DFQATT and CDR2 as SNEGSKA (reference sequence). Trimming stripped 3 bases from V and 7 bases from J, with 7 bases between. The CDR3 has 10 amino acids. CDR3 loop: CSASWQEQYF. CDR3 DNA sequence: TGCAGTGCTAGTTGGCAGGAGCAGTACTTC.

The chain links TRBV2 to TRBJ1-1; possibly TRBD1 for D (6 bases). This CDR3 region has 14 residues. Germline CDR1 reads SNHLY; CDR2 reads FYNNEI. V was clipped by 6 bases and J by 4 bases, with 15 bases between them. This CDR3 is CASRAQGLVTEAFF. The CDR3 DNA is TGTGCCAGCAGGGCTCAGGGGTTGGTCACTGAAGCTTTCTTT.

This chain connects TRBV29-1 to TRBJ2-7; perhaps TRBD2 as D (6 bases). Germline assignment: CDR1 SQVTM and CDR2 ANQGSEA. With 5 bases removed from V and 4 bases from J, the gap between germline ends came to 15 bases. The CDR3 is made up of 13 amino acids. Written as DNA, the CDR3 is TGCAGCGTTAGACCCCGGGACTCGTACGAGCAGTACTTC. Protein: CSVRPRDSYEQYF.

The CDR3 here is CASSQDSGMLRGQYF. The CDR3 DNA sequence: TGCGCCAGCAGCCAAGATAGCGGCATGCTACGAGGGCAGTACTTC. V and J are TRBV4-1 and TRBJ2-7; D is possibly TRBD2 (6 bases). Deletions cut 0 bases from V and 9 bases from J, with 18 bases between. CDR3 size: 15 residues. Germline loops: CDR1 MGHRA, CDR2 YSYEKL.

V gene TRBV6-1 combines with J gene TRBJ2-7; D perhaps matches TRBD1 (5 bases). Germline-derived CDR1 and CDR2 are MNHNS and SASEGT. With 5 bases removed from V and 3 bases from J, the gap between germline ends came to 17 bases. This CDR3 is 15 amino acids long. In DNA, the CDR3 is TGTGCCAGCAGTCCCCTGGACGGACAAGGCTACGAGCAGTACTTC. Its translation is CASSPLDGQGYEQYF.

The chain uses TRBV5-1 and TRBJ1-1, with D unresolved. The CDR3 has 14 amino acids. Per germline, CDR1 SGHRS and CDR2 YFSETQ. The germline V and J ends were trimmed by 4 bases and 1 base, with 11 bases remaining between them. CDR3 nucleotide sequence: TGCGCCAGCAGCCCCGGTCGGGGGAACACTGAAGCTTTCTTT. Residues: CASSPGRGNTEAFF.

The DNA for the CDR3 is TGTGCCAGTATCATGGGGCCAAGGAATTCACCCCTCCACTTT. Translation: CASIMGPRNSPLHF. This chain connects TRBV19 to TRBJ1-6; maybe TRBD1 (5 bases). Looked up from germline, CDR1 is LNHDA and CDR2 is SQIVND (reference sequence). The CDR3 extends over 14 amino acids. Trimming stripped 7 bases from V and 7 bases from J, with 14 bases between.